The clone carrying this TCR beta chain was recorded a few times. What it binds is not known. Germline assignment: CDR1 SGHVS and CDR2 FQNEAQ. There are 15 residues in the CDR3. The germline V and J ends were trimmed by 5 bases and 7 bases, with 21 bases remaining between them. TCRdb reprocessed the RT-PCR reads with MiXCR, giving one entry per CDR3 protein. The sample has around 530,000 distinct CDR3 sequences; 15% to 20% are singletons. This specimen belongs to a study of response to subunit inactivated influenza vaccine. The study's findings and limits: A suggestion made by the authors is that each seasonal influenza vaccination recruits few new T cells.

Sample: CD4+ T cells sorted from PBMCs, taken roughly 24 months after vaccination. The chain uses TRBV7-8 and TRBJ2-7; a weak D match, TRBD2 (6 bases). The sequence was obtained from a man aged 50-75 years who received an inactivated influenza vaccine. The CDR3 coding sequence is TGTGCCAGCAGCCCTCAACCGCTACTAGCTTCTGAGCAGTACTTC. Translated: CASSPQPLLASEQYF. The complete variable domain, with remaining parts taken from reference TRBV7-8 and TRBJ2-7, reads GAGVSQSPRYKVAKRGQDVALRCDPISGHVSLFWYQQALGQGPEFLTYFQNEAQLDKSGLPSDRFFAERPEGSVSTLKIQRTQQEDSAVYLCASSPQPLLASEQYFGPGTRLTVT.